This T cell receptor (beta chain) was sequenced during a study of blood T cell repertoires in COVID-19. Study at large: The study drew acute and convalescent COVID-19 samples from the United States, Italy and Spain.

Germline values: CDR1 MNHNY, CDR2 SVGAGI (reference sequence). This CDR3 comprises 13 residues. Trimming pared 6 bases from V and 1 base from J, leaving 9 bases between. TCRdb's table, derived via immunoSEQ multiplex PCR, lists solely in-frame clones and lacks some. Altogether a few hundred thousand clones are present, about 86% being singletons, with the ten largest covering approximately 4.6%. The rearrangement links TRBV6-6 to TRBJ2-5, with no clear D. This sequence originates from a woman between 40 and 55 years old with acute COVID-19. The sample was PBMCs or T cells enriched from blood (not recorded which). Written as DNA, the CDR3 is TGTGCCAGCAGCTCCCTAACCCAAGAGACCCAGTACTTC. Amino acids: CASSSLTQETQYF.